The rows below give T cell receptor beta chains drawn from one sample of a study of PD-1 blockade in classical Hodgkin lymphoma. Repertoires were generated with immunoSEQ multiplex PCR, while TCRdb's copy carries only in-frame clones and drops some. The data show about 66,000 clones, 60% to 80% seen once. The sample here was peripheral blood mononuclear cells (PBMCs), taken before the second cycle of nivolumab. The receptors here all came from a human donor with classical Hodgkin lymphoma. CDR3s include the opening cysteine and the closing phenylalanine or tryptophan. D genes are given only for firm matches. Clone size is given for some rows only: seen once, a few or many times, or a class if the clone is expanded.

cdr3_nt cdr3_aa clone_size d_call j_call v_call
TGTGCCAGCAGTTACTCAGAACGATATAATTCACCCCTCCACTTT CASSYSERYNSPLHF NA NA TRBJ1-6 TRBV6-9
TGTGCCTGGAGTGTTCACAGGGGGTCTGAAGCTTTCTTT CAWSVHRGSEAFF many TRBD1 TRBJ1-1 TRBV30
TGTGCCAGCAGCCCCCGGACAGGCACCGGGGAGCTGTTTTTT CASSPRTGTGELFF NA TRBD1 TRBJ2-2 TRBV11-3
TGTGCCAGCAGCTTATCTCAGGGGGCGCGAGGCTACACCTTC CASSLSQGARGYTF few TRBD1 TRBJ1-2 TRBV11-3
TGTGCCAGTAGCCTAAGCGGGAGCTCCTACAATGAGCAGTTCTTC CASSLSGSSYNEQFF NA TRBD2 TRBJ2-1 TRBV19
TGTGCCAGCAACTCTTACTCCGGGGGGGAGACCCAGTACTTC CASNSYSGGETQYF few TRBD2 TRBJ2-5 TRBV6-5
TGCGCCAGCAGCTTGATCTGGGGCACAGATACGCAGTATTTT CASSLIWGTDTQYF NA NA TRBJ2-3 TRBV5-1
TGCGCCAGCAGCTACAGGTTCCAGACTAGGGATTCAGAGCAGTTCTTC CASSYRFQTRDSEQFF few NA TRBJ2-1 TRBV5-1
TGTGCCTGGAGTGACAGGGACATAGGAGGCTACACCTTC CAWSDRDIGGYTF NA NA TRBJ1-2 TRBV30
TGTGCCAGCAGTGATCTCTATGGCTACACCTTC CASSDLYGYTF NA NA TRBJ1-2 TRBV6-1
TGTGCCAGCAGTTACTACCTCGGGGGCAATGAGCAGTTCTTC CASSYYLGGNEQFF once NA TRBJ2-1 TRBV6-5
TGTGCCAGCATTCGACAGGGGGCGGACGCTAATGAAAAACTGTTTTTT CASIRQGADANEKLFF once TRBD1 TRBJ1-4 TRBV28
TGTGCCAGCAGTTACTCGGACAGGGTCACTGAAGCTTTCTTT CASSYSDRVTEAFF NA TRBD1 TRBJ1-1 TRBV6-5
TGTGCCAGCAGCTTATGGGCGGGGGGTTACAATGAGCAGTTCTTC CASSLWAGGYNEQFF NA TRBD2 TRBJ2-1 TRBV11-2
TGCGCCAGCAGCTTACTAGCGGATCGATCCTACGAGCAGTACTTC CASSLLADRSYEQYF NA TRBD2 TRBJ2-7 TRBV5-1
TGCGCCAGCAGCCCCGGGACAGACGAGCAGTACTTC CASSPGTDEQYF NA TRBD1 TRBJ2-7 TRBV5-1
TGTGCCAGCGCGAACTTCCTCTCGACTATCCTGAACACTGAAGCTTTCTTT CASANFLSTILNTEAFF NA NA TRBJ1-1 TRBV28
TGCGCCAGCAGCCCGACAGGGGCCCACCTCTATGGCTACACCTTC CASSPTGAHLYGYTF NA TRBD1 TRBJ1-2 TRBV5-1
TGTGCCAGCAGGCGAGGGGGTGCCACAGATACGCAGTATTTT CASRRGGATDTQYF few NA TRBJ2-3 TRBV9
TGTGCCAGCAGCGTTAAGGGAGTGAACACTGAAGCTTTCTTT CASSVKGVNTEAFF NA NA TRBJ1-1 TRBV9
TGCGCCAGCAGCCTCTGGGAGGGCTCCTACGAGCAGTACTTC CASSLWEGSYEQYF NA TRBD2 TRBJ2-7 TRBV5-1
TGTGCCAGCAAGGACAGCCGGAACTATGGCTACACCTTC CASKDSRNYGYTF NA NA TRBJ1-2 TRBV2
TGTGCCAGCAGCGGGAAGACTAGCGGGTTGATAAGCTCCTACAATGAGCAGTTCTTC CASSGKTSGLISSYNEQFF NA TRBD2 TRBJ2-1 TRBV9
TGTGCCAGCAGCCGCCAGGGACAGCCTTACAATGAGCAGTTCTTC CASSRQGQPYNEQFF NA TRBD1 TRBJ2-1 TRBV6-5
TGCACCAGCAGCTCGGGACAGACGAGCTCCTACGAGCAGTACTTC CTSSSGQTSSYEQYF NA TRBD1 TRBJ2-7 TRBV5-1
TGTGCCAGCAGCTGGACAGCCTCTAGCACAGATACGCAGTATTTT CASSWTASSTDTQYF NA NA TRBJ2-3 TRBV9
TGTGCCAGCAGTTTAGGGGGGTTATCGGGCTACACCTTC CASSLGGLSGYTF NA NA TRBJ1-2 TRBV28
TGTGCCAGCAGTTCGACAGGACACTACGAGCAGTACTTC CASSSTGHYEQYF NA NA TRBJ2-7 TRBV13
TGTGCCAGCAGCATACTACAGGGGGAGAACACTGAAGCTTTCTTT CASSILQGENTEAFF NA NA TRBJ1-1 TRBV21-1
TGCGCCAGCAGTGAGGGGTGGGGGCGGGAGGATCCCCAAGAGACCCAGTACTTC CASSEGWGREDPQETQYF NA TRBD2 TRBJ2-5 TRBV10-2
TGTGCCAGCAGCGCGGACGGGGGAGAGTATTCACCCCTCCACTTT CASSADGGEYSPLHF NA NA TRBJ1-6 TRBV9
TGTGCCAGCAGTTTAGAGGGGACAGGGGGCTATGGCTACACCTTC CASSLEGTGGYGYTF NA TRBD1 TRBJ1-2 TRBV28
TGTGCCAGCAGCCAGCAGATAGCGGGGTCGGGGGGGACCCAGTACTTC CASSQQIAGSGGTQYF NA TRBD2 TRBJ2-5 TRBV4-2
TGTGCCAGCAGTTTGGGGGACAGGGTGCCCGAGCAGTACTTC CASSLGDRVPEQYF NA TRBD1 TRBJ2-7 TRBV28
TGTGCCAGCACCCCTTGGACAGGGACGTCAGATACGCAGTATTTT CASTPWTGTSDTQYF once NA TRBJ2-3 TRBV21-1
TGTGCCAGCAGTTTTAACCTGAACACTGAAGCTTTCTTT CASSFNLNTEAFF NA NA TRBJ1-1 TRBV28
TGTGCCAGCAGCGAGGACAGGTTGATCTACGAGCAGTACTTC CASSEDRLIYEQYF many TRBD1 TRBJ2-7 TRBV2
TGTGCCAGCAGTGAACTGGGGACGTTTCCTGAAGCTTTCTTT CASSELGTFPEAFF NA NA TRBJ1-1 TRBV6-1
TGCAGCGCTGTTGATCCTAGCGGGGCCTCCTACAATGAGCAGTTCTTC CSAVDPSGASYNEQFF NA TRBD2 TRBJ2-1 TRBV29-1
TGCAGCGTACGGGACGGACCTAACGAGCAGTACTTC CSVRDGPNEQYF NA NA TRBJ2-7 TRBV29-1
TGTGCCAGCAGTTCCTATATGGGCTCTTACACCGGGGAGCTGTTTTTT CASSSYMGSYTGELFF NA NA TRBJ2-2 TRBV28
TGTGCCAGTAGTATTCTAGCGTCGGGGACCCAGTACTTC CASSILASGTQYF NA NA TRBJ2-5 TRBV19
TGCAGCGTTAAAAGGGGGCAGACTGAAGCTTTCTTT CSVKRGQTEAFF NA TRBD1 TRBJ1-1 TRBV29-1
TGTGCCAGCAGTTTCGCCCGCAGTCTCGGCTACACCTTC CASSFARSLGYTF NA NA TRBJ1-2 TRBV27
TGTGCCTGGACAGGGTTGAATAATTCACCCCTCCACTTT CAWTGLNNSPLHF many NA TRBJ1-6 TRBV30
TGTGCCAGCAGCTTCCCAGCCTACGAGCAGTACTTC CASSFPAYEQYF NA NA TRBJ2-7 TRBV7-9
TGTGCCAGCAGCGTAGGAGGGGTGTATGGCTACACCTTC CASSVGGVYGYTF NA NA TRBJ1-2 TRBV9
TGTGCCAGCTCACCAAGGGGCTATGGGGAGACCCAGTACTTC CASSPRGYGETQYF NA NA TRBJ2-5 TRBV18
TGTGCCAGCTCACCACTGGGACAGGGGGTTCAGCCCCAGCATTTT CASSPLGQGVQPQHF NA TRBD1 TRBJ1-5 TRBV18
TGTGCCAGCGTGGGGCAGGGCTACGAGCAGTACTTC CASVGQGYEQYF NA NA TRBJ2-7 TRBV6-6
TGTGCCAGCAGCTTTGGTTTTGGGCCCTCGAACGTGGATACGCAGTATTTT CASSFGFGPSNVDTQYF NA NA TRBJ2-3 TRBV7-9
TGTGCCACCAGCGGACCGTTCGGGACACAATATTACAATGAGCAGTTCTTC CATSGPFGTQYYNEQFF few NA TRBJ2-1 TRBV15
TGTGCCAGCACGCGGGGAGGTGGAAACACCATATATTTT CASTRGGGNTIYF NA NA TRBJ1-3 TRBV6-5
TGTGCCTGGAGCCCAGTGGGGGAAACTAATGAAAAACTGTTTTTT CAWSPVGETNEKLFF NA NA TRBJ1-4 TRBV30
TGTGCCAGCAGTGGACAGGGGGGATACAATGAGCAGTTCTTC CASSGQGGYNEQFF NA TRBD1 TRBJ2-1 TRBV6-6